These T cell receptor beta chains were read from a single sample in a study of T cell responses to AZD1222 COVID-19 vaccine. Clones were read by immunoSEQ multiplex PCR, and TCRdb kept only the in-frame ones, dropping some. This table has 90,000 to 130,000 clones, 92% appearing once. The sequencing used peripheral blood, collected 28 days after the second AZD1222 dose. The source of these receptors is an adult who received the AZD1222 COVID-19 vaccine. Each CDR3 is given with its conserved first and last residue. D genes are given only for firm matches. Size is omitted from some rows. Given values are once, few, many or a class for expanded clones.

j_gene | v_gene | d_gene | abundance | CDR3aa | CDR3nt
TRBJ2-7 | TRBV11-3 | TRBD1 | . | CASSPRTGETYEQYF | TGTGCCAGCAGCCCTCGGACAGGGGAAACCTACGAGCAGTACTTC
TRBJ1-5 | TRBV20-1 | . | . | CSASEVSGNQPQHF | TGCAGTGCTAGTGAGGTTAGCGGTAATCAGCCCCAGCATTTT
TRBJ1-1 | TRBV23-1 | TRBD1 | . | CASSQRDRQMWNTEAFF | TGCGCCAGCAGTCAACGGGACAGGCAAATGTGGAACACTGAAGCTTTCTTT
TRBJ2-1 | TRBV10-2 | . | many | CASSDWGIYNEQFF | TGCGCCAGCAGTGATTGGGGAATTTACAATGAGCAGTTCTTC
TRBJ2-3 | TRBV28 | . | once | CASSLSRDTDTQYF | TGTGCCAGCAGTTTAAGCCGCGACACAGATACGCAGTATTTT
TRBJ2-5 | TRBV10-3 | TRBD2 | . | CAISELHAGGETQYF | TGTGCCATCAGTGAGCTCCATGCGGGGGGAGAGACCCAGTACTTC
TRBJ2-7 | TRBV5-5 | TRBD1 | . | CASSPPWWGQGAYEQYF | TGTGCCAGCAGCCCCCCCTGGTGGGGACAGGGGGCTTACGAGCAGTACTTC
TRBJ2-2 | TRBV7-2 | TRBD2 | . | CASSLTPSGYTGELFF | TGTGCCAGCAGCTTAACCCCTAGCGGATACACCGGGGAGCTGTTTTTT
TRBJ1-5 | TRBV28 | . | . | CASSAFLSGGYSNQPQHF | TGTGCCAGCAGTGCCTTTCTGTCAGGAGGCTATAGCAATCAGCCCCAGCATTTT
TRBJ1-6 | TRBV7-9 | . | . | CASSPSDSSYNSPLHF | TGTGCCAGCAGCCCGTCGGATTCCTCCTATAATTCACCCCTCCACTTT
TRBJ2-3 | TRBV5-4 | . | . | CASSLVGTDTQYF | TGTGCCAGCAGCTTGGTGGGTACAGATACGCAGTATTTT
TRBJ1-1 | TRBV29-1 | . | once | CSVDRVGDGEAFF | TGCAGCGTTGACAGGGTGGGGGACGGTGAAGCTTTCTTT
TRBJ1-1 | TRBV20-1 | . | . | CSAVLGLEAFF | TGCAGTGCGGTTCTGGGGCTTGAAGCTTTCTTT
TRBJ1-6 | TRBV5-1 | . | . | CASAYTTGSRDSPLHF | TGCGCCAGCGCTTACACCACAGGGTCACGCGATTCACCCCTCCACTTT
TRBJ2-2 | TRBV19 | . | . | CASSRSGNTGELFF | TGTGCCAGTAGTAGGTCAGGGAACACCGGGGAGCTGTTTTTT
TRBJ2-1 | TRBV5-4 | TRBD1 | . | CASSRDRWNNEQFF | TGTGCCAGCAGCCGGGACAGGTGGAACAATGAGCAGTTCTTC
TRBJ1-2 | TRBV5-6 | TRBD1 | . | CASSLEGGALVYGYTF | TGTGCCAGCAGCTTGGAAGGGGGCGCTTTGGTCTATGGCTACACCTTC
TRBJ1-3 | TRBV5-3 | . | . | CARSLNQGGCSGNTIYF | TGTGCCAGAAGCTTGAACCAGGGAGGTTGCTCAGGAAACACCATATATTTT